This is a list of T cell receptor beta chains from one sample in a study of radiotherapy plus CTLA-4 blockade in lung cancer. TCRdb's copy holds only in-frame clones and misses some; the assay was immunoSEQ multiplex PCR. The top ten hold around 16% of the sample, which has about 56,000 clones, roughly 80% seen once. Sequenced material: peripheral blood, taken from a patient treated with radiotherapy plus ipilimumab. These receptors all stem from a human donor with non-small cell lung cancer who had a complete response to radiotherapy plus ipilimumab. Both conserved end residues are part of each CDR3. The order of the fields is V gene, J gene, D gene, CDR3 protein. D genes are given only for firm matches.

>TRBV18|TRBJ1-3|NA
CASSPLTSISGNTIYF
>TRBV2|TRBJ2-1|TRBD2
CASRSGRYNEQFF
>TRBV30|TRBJ2-3|TRBD1
CAFSRKGANTDTQYF
>TRBV9|TRBJ2-7|TRBD2
CASSGGLADYEQYF
>TRBV19|TRBJ1-5|TRBD1
CASSRGQGNNQPQHF
>TRBV6-5|TRBJ1-4|NA
CASKSMGGTNEKLFF
>TRBV30|TRBJ2-1|NA
CAWTSASSSSYNEQFF
>TRBV6-1|TRBJ1-1|NA
CASSQASRTNTEAFF
>TRBV7-9|TRBJ2-1|NA
CASSRSFDEQFF
>TRBV5-1|TRBJ1-1|NA
CASSLGGGENTEAFF
>TRBV4-1|TRBJ2-3|NA
CASTDSSTSTDTQYF
>TRBV15|TRBJ2-1|TRBD2
CATTSGGFDGYEQFF
>TRBV6-6|TRBJ2-3|TRBD1
CASSFGQGGDTQYF
>TRBV7-2|TRBJ1-5|TRBD1
CASSLRAGTGALNQPQHF
>TRBV5-1|TRBJ1-1|TRBD1
CASSSHTGGDTEAFF
>TRBV19|TRBJ2-3|TRBD2
CASTGLAGADTQYF
>TRBV7-2|TRBJ1-2|TRBD1
CASSLLLQGAYYGYTF
>TRBV5-4|TRBJ2-5|TRBD1
CASSKDRGRETQYF
>TRBV2|TRBJ2-5|TRBD2
CASSQLAGAPYF
>TRBV12-5|TRBJ2-5|NA
CASGLSGQETQYF
>TRBV19|TRBJ1-2|NA
CASSIRGGWQDYGYTF
>TRBV18|TRBJ1-5|TRBD1
CASSRTGSEWPQHF
>TRBV15|TRBJ2-5|NA
CATSRDVLGAQSETQYF
>TRBV6-6|TRBJ1-2|NA
CASRTHNRHENGYTF
>TRBV10-3|TRBJ2-1|NA
CAISESSVVQGRNEQFF
>TRBV19|TRBJ1-6|TRBD1
CASSPGTGFNSPLHF